Here is one TCR beta chain with its context. The CDR3 has 14 amino acids. The V end lost 5 bases, the J end lost 6 bases, and 13 bases lay between the germline ends. The germline gives CDR1 MNHEY, CDR2 SMNVEV (reference sequence). Per the original methods: Estimated nucleated cell counts came from reference gene primer amplification. Some clones are missing from TCRdb's copy, which holds only in-frame ones; the method was immunoSEQ multiplex PCR. V and J calls and clone size are those listed in that table; D and trimming were worked out from the DNA. The data show more than 85,000 clones, with roughly 81% seen just once and about a tenth held by the top ten. The sample belongs to a study of blood T cell repertoires in COVID-19.

Sequencing used peripheral blood. The TCR was taken from a man in his forties with active or convalescent COVID-19. The chain has TRBV27 and TRBJ2-2; D is perhaps TRBD2 (5 bases). The CDR3: CASSRTGKPGELFF. The CDR3 DNA sequence: TGTGCCAGCAGTCGGACCGGGAAACCCGGGGAGCTGTTTTTT.